The subject of this entry is one TCR beta chain. The V segment lost 4 bases and the J segment 2 bases; nucleotides outside the gene matches: 11. Per the germline V gene, CDR1 is SGHRS and CDR2 is YFSETQ. The CDR3 is 16 amino acids. Primers for the PCR totalled 60 Vbeta and 13 Jbeta. Method: immunoSEQ multiplex PCR; TCRdb's copy keeps in-frame clones and lacks some. The data show approximately 220,000 clones, more than 65% seen once. The data were obtained in a study of cytomegalovirus exposure and HLA in healthy donors. V gene TRBV5-1 combines with J gene TRBJ2-5; 7 positions agree with TRBD2. This TCR was recovered from a man younger than 35 in good health and CMV-seronegative. The specimen sequenced was PBMCs. The CDR3 DNA sequence: TGCGCCAGCAGCCCAGGGATAAGACTAGCTCAAGAGACCCAGTACTTC. Its translation: CASSPGIRLAQETQYF.